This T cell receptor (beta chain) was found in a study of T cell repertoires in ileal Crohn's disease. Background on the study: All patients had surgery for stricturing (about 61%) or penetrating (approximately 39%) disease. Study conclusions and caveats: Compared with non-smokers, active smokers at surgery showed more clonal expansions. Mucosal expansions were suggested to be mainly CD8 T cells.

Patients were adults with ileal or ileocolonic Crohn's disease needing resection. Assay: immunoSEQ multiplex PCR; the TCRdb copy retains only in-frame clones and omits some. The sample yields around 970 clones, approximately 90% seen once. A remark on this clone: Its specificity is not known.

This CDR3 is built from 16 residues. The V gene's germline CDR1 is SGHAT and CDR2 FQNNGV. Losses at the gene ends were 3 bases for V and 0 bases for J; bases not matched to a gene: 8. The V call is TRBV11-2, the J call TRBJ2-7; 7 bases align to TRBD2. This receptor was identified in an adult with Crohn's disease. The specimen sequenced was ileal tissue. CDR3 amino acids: CASSLMGSGSSYEQYF. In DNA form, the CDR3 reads TGTGCCAGCAGCTTGATGGGTAGCGGGTCCTCCTACGAGCAGTACTTC.